The T cell receptor (beta chain) described here comes from a study of post-analysis software for immune sequencing data. Study summary: Recorded disease courses covered relapsing-remitting, secondary progressive and progressive-relapsing multiple sclerosis. Some patients had no subtype annotation.

Findings of the study overall: Normalized Chao1 diversity was significantly reduced in patients versus controls. Elevated frequency relative to controls characterized a handful of TRBV segments in patients, TRBV5-6, TRBV5-1 and TRBV20-1 among them.

This CDR3 is 16 amino acids long. Worth noting for this clonotype: No antigen is known for it. At one of its ends the junction is not consistent with the germline gene, which may arise from a read error.

The library was made from cDNA and included unique molecular identifiers. Starting from approximately 0.95 to 9.8 million T cells, the study yielded roughly 0.5 million cDNA molecules. Via MiXCR, TCRdb re-called the PCR reads, giving one row per CDR3 protein. The sample lists 350,000 to 450,000 distinct CDR3 sequences, around 37% occurring once. The source is a girl aged 5 to 17 with multiple sclerosis. This chain links TRBV12-3 or TRBV12-4 with TRBJ1-5; the D is unclear. Sequences were obtained from blood. The CDR3 spells CASSPRTLYSNQSQHF. The DNA of the CDR3 is TGTGCCAGCAGTCCGAGGACTCTGTATAGCAATCAGTCCCAGCATTTT.